The rows below give T cell receptor beta chains drawn from one sample of a study of cytomegalovirus exposure and HLA in healthy donors. Using immunoSEQ multiplex PCR, the repertoire was profiled, and TCRdb retains in-frame clones only, with some absent. The sample lists 120,000 or so clones; roughly 86% were seen once. Sequenced: PBMCs. These TCRs come from a young man in good health and CMV-seronegative. CDR3s include the opening cysteine and the closing phenylalanine or tryptophan. D genes are given only for firm matches. Clone size appears in some rows only: once, few, many, or a class for an expanded clone.

v_call: TRBV7-2
j_call: TRBJ2-7
clone_size: .
d_call: TRBD2
cdr3_aa: CASSLGSSGSYEQYF
cdr3_nt: TGTGCCAGCAGCTTAGGTTCTAGCGGTTCCTACGAGCAGTACTTC

v_call: TRBV27
j_call: TRBJ1-1
clone_size: .
d_call: .
cdr3_aa: CASQRGEGTEAFF
cdr3_nt: TGTGCCAGTCAGAGGGGGGAGGGCACTGAAGCTTTCTTT

v_call: TRBV11-2
j_call: TRBJ1-5
clone_size: .
d_call: .
cdr3_aa: CASSPERNQPQHF
cdr3_nt: TGTGCCAGCAGCCCCGAACGGAATCAGCCCCAGCATTTT

v_call: TRBV5-4
j_call: TRBJ2-5
clone_size: .
d_call: TRBD2
cdr3_aa: CASSWRTGLASETQYF
cdr3_nt: TGTGCCAGCAGCTGGCGAACGGGACTAGCTAGCGAGACCCAGTACTTC

v_call: TRBV6-5
j_call: TRBJ1-5
clone_size: .
d_call: TRBD1
cdr3_aa: CASRETGANQPQHF
cdr3_nt: TGTGCCAGCAGAGAGACAGGGGCTAATCAGCCCCAGCATTTT

v_call: TRBV11-2
j_call: TRBJ2-1
clone_size: .
d_call: .
cdr3_aa: CASTPGAQASYNEQFF
cdr3_nt: TGTGCCAGCACCCCAGGGGCGCAGGCCTCCTACAATGAGCAGTTCTTC

v_call: TRBV19
j_call: TRBJ1-6
clone_size: few
d_call: TRBD1
cdr3_aa: CASSIMTGRSSPLHF
cdr3_nt: TGTGCCAGTAGTATAATGACAGGGAGAAGTTCACCCCTCCACTTT

v_call: TRBV6-5
j_call: TRBJ1-1
clone_size: .
d_call: TRBD1
cdr3_aa: CASRETGENTEAFF
cdr3_nt: TGTGCCAGCAGGGAGACAGGGGAAAACACTGAAGCTTTCTTT

v_call: TRBV5-6
j_call: TRBJ2-5
clone_size: .
d_call: TRBD2
cdr3_aa: CASSLGLRGGEETQYF
cdr3_nt: TGTGCCAGCAGCTTGGGTTTGCGGGGGGGCGAAGAGACCCAGTACTTC

v_call: TRBV5-8
j_call: TRBJ2-3
clone_size: .
d_call: .
cdr3_aa: CASSLSIGQGSADTQYF
cdr3_nt: TGTGCCAGCAGCTTGTCAATCGGGCAGGGAAGTGCAGATACGCAGTATTTT

v_call: TRBV4-3
j_call: TRBJ1-2
clone_size: .
d_call: .
cdr3_aa: CASSQGLEGARGYTF
cdr3_nt: TGCGCCAGCAGCCAAGGGCTCGAGGGCGCGAGAGGCTACACCTTC

v_call: TRBV6-1
j_call: TRBJ2-7
clone_size: .
d_call: TRBD1
cdr3_aa: CASSPRTGEIRQYF
cdr3_nt: TGTGCCAGCAGCCCCCGGACAGGGGAAATCAGGCAGTACTTC

v_call: TRBV6-1
j_call: TRBJ2-1
clone_size: once
d_call: TRBD1
cdr3_aa: CASSASLTDRRYNEQFF
cdr3_nt: TGTGCCAGCAGTGCGTCCCTCACGGACAGGCGATACAATGAGCAGTTCTTC

v_call: TRBV6-5
j_call: TRBJ1-2
clone_size: .
d_call: .
cdr3_aa: CASSSGVGYTF
cdr3_nt: TGTGCCAGCAGTTCAGGGGTTGGCTACACCTTC

v_call: TRBV23-1
j_call: TRBJ2-3
clone_size: .
d_call: .
cdr3_aa: CASSQRDTDTQYF
cdr3_nt: TGCGCCAGCAGTCAGCGGGACACAGATACGCAGTATTTT

v_call: TRBV5-1
j_call: TRBJ2-7
clone_size: .
d_call: TRBD2
cdr3_aa: CASSLARMGPGTTPYEQYF
cdr3_nt: TGCGCCAGCAGCTTGGCTCGTATGGGGCCCGGGACTACCCCCTACGAGCAGTACTTC

v_call: TRBV5-1
j_call: TRBJ1-1
clone_size: .
d_call: TRBD1
cdr3_aa: CASSLQFRQGARTEAFF
cdr3_nt: TGCGCCAGCAGCTTGCAGTTTAGGCAGGGGGCGCGAACTGAAGCTTTCTTT

v_call: TRBV14
j_call: TRBJ1-1
clone_size: .
d_call: .
cdr3_aa: CASSQETGLNTEAFF
cdr3_nt: TGTGCCAGCAGCCAAGAAACAGGACTGAACACTGAAGCTTTCTTT

v_call: TRBV28
j_call: TRBJ2-7
clone_size: .
d_call: TRBD2
cdr3_aa: CASSLLSGGTSGSYEQYF
cdr3_nt: TGTGCCAGCAGTCTTCTCTCTGGGGGGACTAGCGGTTCCTACGAGCAGTACTTC

v_call: TRBV7-2
j_call: TRBJ2-7
clone_size: .
d_call: .
cdr3_aa: CASSLERVSSPRYEQYF
cdr3_nt: TGTGCCAGCAGCTTAGAACGAGTGTCTTCTCCCCGATACGAGCAGTACTTC

v_call: TRBV10-3
j_call: TRBJ2-1
clone_size: .
d_call: TRBD2
cdr3_aa: CAISVNSGPRVNEQFF
cdr3_nt: TGTGCCATCAGTGTAAATAGCGGGCCCCGCGTCAATGAGCAGTTCTTC

v_call: TRBV5-6
j_call: TRBJ1-2
clone_size: .
d_call: .
cdr3_aa: CASSVRVYGYTF
cdr3_nt: TGTGCCAGCAGCGTCAGGGTTTATGGCTACACCTTC

v_call: TRBV28
j_call: TRBJ2-7
clone_size: once
d_call: TRBD1
cdr3_aa: CASSLVGQGTDEQYF
cdr3_nt: TGTGCCAGCAGTTTGGTAGGACAGGGGACCGACGAGCAGTACTTC

v_call: TRBV5-1
j_call: TRBJ2-1
clone_size: .
d_call: TRBD2
cdr3_aa: CASSELVAGGSEQFF
cdr3_nt: TGCGCCAGCAGCGAGTTGGTTGCGGGGGGCAGTGAGCAGTTCTTC

v_call: TRBV19
j_call: TRBJ1-5
clone_size: .
d_call: .
cdr3_aa: CASSIILGRSNQPQHF
cdr3_nt: TGTGCCAGTAGTATAATCCTTGGCAGAAGCAATCAGCCCCAGCATTTT

v_call: TRBV29-1
j_call: TRBJ2-3
clone_size: .
d_call: TRBD2
cdr3_aa: CSATSGGYTGTQYF
cdr3_nt: TGCAGCGCTACTAGCGGGGGTTACACAGGTACGCAGTATTTT

v_call: TRBV7-2
j_call: TRBJ2-7
clone_size: .
d_call: .
cdr3_aa: CASSIQGPAYEQYF
cdr3_nt: TGTGCCAGCAGCATTCAGGGGCCCGCCTACGAGCAGTACTTC

v_call: TRBV15
j_call: TRBJ1-1
clone_size: .
d_call: TRBD1
cdr3_aa: CATSRALGQGDTEAFF
cdr3_nt: TGTGCCACCAGCAGAGCCCTGGGACAGGGAGATACTGAAGCTTTCTTT

v_call: TRBV7-9
j_call: TRBJ1-4
clone_size: .
d_call: TRBD1
cdr3_aa: CASSPSTGGAANEKLFF
cdr3_nt: TGTGCCAGCAGCCCTTCGACAGGGGGCGCCGCTAATGAAAAACTGTTTTTT

v_call: TRBV7-9
j_call: TRBJ2-5
clone_size: .
d_call: TRBD2
cdr3_aa: CAGRGGQETQYF
cdr3_nt: TGTGCCGGGCGGGGGGGTCAAGAGACCCAGTACTTC

v_call: TRBV5-4
j_call: TRBJ2-7
clone_size: once
d_call: TRBD2
cdr3_aa: CASSNPSGGSSSYEQYF
cdr3_nt: TGTGCCAGCAGCAACCCCAGCGGGGGCTCCAGCTCCTACGAGCAGTACTTC

v_call: TRBV5-4
j_call: TRBJ2-7
clone_size: .
d_call: TRBD2
cdr3_aa: CASSLDSGGPLEQYF
cdr3_nt: TGTGCCAGCAGCTTGGATAGCGGGGGCCCCTTAGAGCAGTACTTC

v_call: TRBV5-4
j_call: TRBJ2-7
clone_size: .
d_call: .
cdr3_aa: CASSFDRFSYEQYF
cdr3_nt: TGTGCCAGCAGCTTTGACAGGTTCTCCTACGAGCAGTACTTC